Below are 24 T cell receptor beta chains sequenced from a single sample in a study of T cell repertoires in cytomegalovirus infection. Using its own MiXCR run on the reads, TCRdb lists one record per CDR3 protein. The profile shows some 800,000 distinct CDR3 sequences, approximately 30% of them singletons. Antigens for these TCRs are unknown. The material sequenced was cultured CD8+ T cells from PBMCs, taken from culture after CMV antigen stimulation. The receptor source for this set is a human donor in good health (CMV status not recorded). Some clones in this sample may be carry-over from other donors' samples.

This clonotype appeared a few times. The chain links TRBV19 to TRBJ1-3; D is perhaps TRBD1 (5 bases). From germline, CDR1 is LNHDA and CDR2 SQIVND (reference sequence). There are 15 residues in the CDR3. Trimming pared 7 bases from V and 0 bases from J, leaving 13 bases between. The chain's CDR3 is CASMVGPSSGNTIYF. The CDR3 region has the DNA TGTGCCAGTATGGTGGGGCCGAGCTCTGGAAACACCATATATTTT. The whole variable domain, remainder taken from reference TRBV19 and TRBJ1-3, is DGGITQSPKYLFRKEGQNVTLSCEQNLNHDAMYWYRQDPGQGLRLIYYSQIVNDFQKGDIAEGYSVSREKKESFPLTVTSAQKNPTAFYLCASMVGPSSGNTIYFGEGSWLTVV.

This chain uses TRBV6-2 or TRBV6-3 with TRBJ1-1; 7 positions agree with TRBD1. CDR1 and CDR2 from the germline V gene are MNHEY and SVGEGT. Losses at the gene ends were 0 bases for V and 4 bases for J; bases not matched to a gene: 5. This CDR3 contains 15 residues. Here the CDR3 reads CASSYSGRGITEAFF. The CDR3 bases are TGTGCCAGCAGTTACTCGGGCAGGGGGATCACTGAAGCTTTCTTT.

This clonotype was seen a few times. The chain recombines TRBV6-2 or TRBV6-3 with TRBJ1-2, with unresolved D. V lost 0 bases and J lost 7, with 15 bases in between. Germline CDR1 is MNHEY and CDR2 is SVGEGT. The CDR3 is made up of 15 amino acids. Written as DNA, the CDR3 is TGTGCCAGCAGTTACTCGAAACCCGGAGGCCCTGGCTACACCTTC. Amino acid sequence: CASSYSKPGGPGYTF.

In its sample, this clonotype was seen many times. The chain has TRBV7-2 and TRBJ2-6; D gene uncertain. The germline CDR1 and CDR2 sequences are SGHTA and FQGNSA. The CDR3 has 17 residues. Trimming cost V 1 base and J 0 bases, with 10 bases left between them. CDR3 nucleotide sequence: TGTGCCAGCAGCTTAGGTGGACGGATCTCTGGGGCCAACGTCCTGACTTTC. Translated, it gives CASSLGGRISGANVLTF.

The table lists this clonotype with a few counts. The gene calls are TRBV15 and TRBJ1-2, with TRBD1 matching 9 bases. This CDR3 contains 18 residues. Trimming took 1 base from V and 3 from J; bases not matched to a gene: 12. The germline gives CDR1 LNHNV, CDR2 YYDKDF (reference sequence). The CDR3 is CATSRGGLGQGSDYGYTF. The DNA of the CDR3 is TGTGCCACCAGCAGAGGTGGCCTGGGACAGGGTTCAGACTATGGCTACACCTTC. Combining the CDR3 with reference TRBV15 and TRBJ1-2 gives the whole variable domain DAMVIQNPRYQVTQFGKPVTLSCSQTLNHNVMYWYQQKSSQAPKLLFHYYDKDFNNEADTPDNFQSRRPNTSFCFLDIRSPGLGDTAMYLCATSRGGLGQGSDYGYTFGSGTRLTVV.

The V and J genes are TRBV10-2 and TRBJ2-1, with 10 bases that match TRBD2. Germline trimming cut 5 bases from V and 0 bases from J; bases unmatched to any gene: 4. Germline CDR1 is WSHSY and CDR2 is SAAADI. The CDR3 has 16 residues. The CDR3 region is CASSTSGASSYNEQFF. In nucleotides, the CDR3 is TGCGCCAGCAGTACTAGCGGGGCCAGCTCCTACAATGAGCAGTTCTTC.

The V call is TRBV6-1, the J call TRBJ2-1; no definite D call. Germline-derived CDR1 and CDR2 are MNHNS and SASEGT. The CDR3 consists of 13 residues. V lost 3 bases and J 8 bases, leaving 11 bases between the germline ends. The CDR3 protein is CASSELYHDEQFF. DNA for the CDR3: TGTGCCAGCAGTGAGCTCTACCACGATGAGCAGTTCTTC.

This clonotype turned up a few times. A read error may produce the germline difference seen at one junction end. This chain links TRBV27 with TRBJ2-7, with unresolved D. The CDR3 loop spans 13 amino acids. The germline CDR1 and CDR2 sequences are MNHEY and SMNVEV (reference sequence). The CDR3 DNA sequence: TGTGCCGGCAGTTTCGGTGTCTCCTACGAGCAGTACTTC. Translated, it gives CAGSFGVSYEQYF.

The gene calls are TRBV6-1 and TRBJ2-7; D not resolved. The CDR3 spans 13 residues. CDR1 and CDR2 (germline): MNHNS, SASEGT. The V and J ends lost 0 bases and 5 bases respectively, with 8 bases between them. The CDR3 DNA follows: TGTGCCAGCAGTGAAGCCCCAAGGGACGAGCAGTACGTC. As protein: CASSEAPRDEQYV.

This clonotype was counted only a few times. V is TRBV28 and J is TRBJ2-3; weak D call: TRBD2 (5 bases). This CDR3 region has 15 residues. With 2 bases removed from V and 3 bases from J, the gap between germline ends came to 12 bases. CDR1 is MDHEN and CDR2 is SYDVKM in the germline V gene. In DNA form, the CDR3 reads TGTGCCAGCAGTTTAGAGCCCTCGGGGACAGATACGCAGTATTTT. It encodes CASSLEPSGTDTQYF.

In its sample, this clonotype was seen a few times. V gene TRBV19 combines with J gene TRBJ2-2; perhaps TRBD1 as D (6 bases). This CDR3 is built from 15 residues. The V gene's germline CDR1 is LNHDA and CDR2 SQIVND (reference sequence). V lost 3 bases and J 3 bases, leaving 11 bases between the germline ends. The CDR3 is CASSIPGVYTGELFF. DNA for the CDR3: TGTGCCAGTAGTATCCCAGGGGTCTACACCGGGGAGCTGTTTTTT.

The rearrangement links TRBV4-1 to TRBJ2-1; 7 positions agree with TRBD2. The CDR3 totals 13 residues. J gave up 8 bases and V 5 bases, and 6 bases lay outside the gene matches. Germline V gene data show CDR1 as MGHRA and CDR2 as YSYEKL. Here the CDR3 DNA reads TGCGCCAGCAGCTCGAGACGGGGGGATGAGCAGTTCTTC. Its translation is CASSSRRGDEQFF.

This clonotype was found many times. The rearrangement joins TRBV6-1 to TRBJ2-7; 10 nucleotides agree with TRBD1. The CDR3 consists of 15 residues. V lost 1 base and J lost 1; bases outside the gene matches: 1. Germline V CDR1 and CDR2: MNHNS, SASEGT. CDR3 DNA sequence: TGTGCCAGCAGTGAAGGACAGGGGGCGTCCTACGAGCAGTACTTC. This translates into CASSEGQGASYEQYF.

This clonotype was recorded many times. This chain connects TRBV11-3 to TRBJ1-1; the D is unclear. From germline, CDR1 is SGHNT and CDR2 YENEEA. The CDR3 covers 14 residues. The V and J ends lost 5 bases and 0 bases respectively, with 10 bases between them. CDR3 in amino acids: CASSQAGMNTEAFF. CDR3 nucleotides: TGTGCCAGCAGCCAGGCAGGTATGAACACTGAAGCTTTCTTT.

The chain uses TRBV4-1 and TRBJ2-5; 15 nucleotides agree with TRBD2. There are 15 residues in the CDR3. Germline CDR1 MGHRA, CDR2 YSYEKL. After removal of 5 bases from V and 8 bases from J, the junction contained 6 bases not matched to a gene. The DNA of the CDR3 is TGCGCCAGCAGCTTACGGACTAGCGGGGGGGTCACCCAGTACTTC. Its translation: CASSLRTSGGVTQYF.

This clonotype was found a few times. This chain links TRBV7-8 with TRBJ1-1; D is possibly TRBD1 (6 bases). V lost 5 bases and J lost 4, with 11 bases in between. Germline V gene data show CDR1 as SGHVS and CDR2 as FQNEAQ. The CDR3 contains 13 residues. CDR3 amino acids: CASSPVGATEAFF. DNA of the CDR3: TGTGCCAGCAGCCCCGTGGGGGCCACTGAAGCTTTCTTT.

The chain employs TRBV19 and TRBJ1-5; weak D call: TRBD1 (5 bases). Germline V gene lookup returns CDR1 LNHDA and CDR2 SQIVND (reference sequence). Between the trimmed V and J ends, which lost 7 bases and 0 bases, there was a span of 13 bases. This CDR3 spans 15 amino acids. The CDR3, as DNA: TGTGCCAGTACCGAGGACATCTCTAGCAATCAGCCCCAGCATTTT. Protein product: CASTEDISSNQPQHF.

This clonotype was counted at least ten times. The CDR3 nucleotides read TGTGCCAGCAGCTTAGAAAGGGGTGGGGAGACCCAGTACTTC. It codes for CASSLERGGETQYF. V gene TRBV7-2 combines with J gene TRBJ2-5, with a weak D call TRBD1 (5 bases). Trimming left V 1 base short and J 5 bases short, with 11 bases between. Germline-derived CDR1 and CDR2 are SGHTA and FQGNSA. The CDR3 extends over 14 amino acids.

This CDR3 is CATNLPNAVQGPREAQYF. DNA for the CDR3: TGCGCTACCAACCTACCGAACGCGGTCCAGGGGCCTAGGGAGGCCCAGTACTTC. The chain carries TRBV29-1 and TRBJ2-5; D assignment may be TRBD1 or TRBD2 (6 bases each). This CDR3 region has 18 residues. Germline assignment: CDR1 SQVTM and CDR2 ANQGSEA.

The rearrangement joins TRBV27 to TRBJ2-5; D ambiguous. V was cut by 5 bases and J by 3 bases, with 16 bases left in between. The CDR3 runs 15 residues. Germline values: CDR1 MNHEY, CDR2 SMNVEV (reference sequence). For the CDR3, the DNA is TGTGCCAGCAGTCCCCTCGTAGGGAACGAAGAGACCCAGTACTTC. Its translation: CASSPLVGNEETQYF.

J is TRBJ1-6 and V is TRBV2; TRBD1 might be the D (5 bases). Looked up from germline, CDR1 is SNHLY and CDR2 is FYNNEI. V gave up 2 bases and J gave up 5 bases, with 10 bases separating them. The CDR3 covers 15 residues. CDR3 protein: CASSEWGSNNSPLHF. The CDR3 region has the DNA TGTGCCAGCAGTGAATGGGGGAGTAATAATTCACCCCTCCACTTT.

At least ten counts were recorded for this clonotype. The chain links TRBV7-8 to TRBJ2-2; D possibly matches TRBD1 or TRBD2 (6 bases each). Trimming shortened V by 5 bases and J by 6 bases, and 16 bases separated the two germline ends. Germline CDR1 SGHVS, CDR2 FQNEAQ. The CDR3 spans 15 residues. DNA of the CDR3: TGTGCCAGCAGCCTTCTGGGGGGCACGGCCGGGGAGCTGTTTTTT. Protein product: CASSLLGGTAGELFF.

In this sample, this clonotype turned up once. Just one base apart from a much larger clone, this may be a read error. The chain links TRBV7-2 to TRBJ1-5; D ambiguous. The CDR3 length is 14 residues. V shed 5 bases and J shed 4 bases, with 12 bases lying between them. The germline gives CDR1 SGHTA, CDR2 FQGNSA. Written as DNA, the CDR3 is TGTGCCAGCAGCCCCATGGGGAGGAATCAGCCCCAGCATTTT. This encodes CASSPMGRNQPQHF.

The genes are TRBV3-1 and TRBJ2-1, with 11 positions matching TRBD2. CDR1 and CDR2 from the germline V gene are LGHDT and YNNKEL (reference sequence). The V gene end was trimmed by 0 bases and the J gene end by 2 bases; junction bases not matched to a gene: 6. The CDR3 is 18 amino acids. CDR3 sequence reads: CASSQDTTSGDPYNEQFF. The CDR3 coding sequence is TGTGCCAGCAGCCAAGATACGACTAGCGGGGACCCCTACAATGAGCAGTTCTTC.